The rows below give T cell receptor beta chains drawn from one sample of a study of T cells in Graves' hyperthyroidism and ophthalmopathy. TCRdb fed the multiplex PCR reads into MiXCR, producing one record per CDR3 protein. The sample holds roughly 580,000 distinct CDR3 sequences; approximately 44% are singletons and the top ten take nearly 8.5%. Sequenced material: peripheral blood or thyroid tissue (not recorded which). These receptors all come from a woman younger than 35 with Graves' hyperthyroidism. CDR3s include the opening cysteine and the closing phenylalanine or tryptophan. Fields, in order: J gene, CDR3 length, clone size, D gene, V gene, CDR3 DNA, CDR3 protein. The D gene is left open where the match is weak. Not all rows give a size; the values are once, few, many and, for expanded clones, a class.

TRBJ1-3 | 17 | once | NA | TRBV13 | TGTGCCAGCAGCAAACCTAACGACAGAAGGGCTGGAAACACCATATATTTT | CASSKPNDRRAGNTIYF
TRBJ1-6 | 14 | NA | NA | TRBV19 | TGTGCCAGTAGTATAGGGGTAAGGAATTCACCCCTCCACTTT | CASSIGVRNSPLHF
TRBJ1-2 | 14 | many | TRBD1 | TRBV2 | TGTGCCAGAGGATCGACAGGGGGGAACTATGGCTACACCTTC | CARGSTGGNYGYTF
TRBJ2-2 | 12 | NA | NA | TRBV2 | TGTGCCAGCAGTGAAGTGGCAGGGGAGCTGTTTTTT | CASSEVAGELFF
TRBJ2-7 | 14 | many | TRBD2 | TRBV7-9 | TGTGCCAGCAGCTTATGGAGCGGGACCTACGAGCAGTACTTC | CASSLWSGTYEQYF
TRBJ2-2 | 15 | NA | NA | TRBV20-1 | TGCAGTGCTAGGTTAGGGGGTGAGGGCACCGGGGAGCTGTTTTTT | CSARLGGEGTGELFF
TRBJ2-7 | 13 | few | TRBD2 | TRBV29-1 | TGCAGCGTTGAAGGTAGCGGGAGTTACGAGCAGTACTTC | CSVEGSGSYEQYF
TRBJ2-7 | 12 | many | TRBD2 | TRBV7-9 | TGTGCCAGCAGCACACTAGCGAACGAGCAGTACTTC | CASSTLANEQYF
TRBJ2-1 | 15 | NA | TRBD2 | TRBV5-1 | TGCGCCAGCAGCTTGGTAGCGGGGGCGCCGGGTGAGCAGTTCTTC | CASSLVAGAPGEQFF
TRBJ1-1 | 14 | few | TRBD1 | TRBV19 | TGTGCCACTTTAGACCGGACAGGAAACACTGAAGCTTTCTTT | CATLDRTGNTEAFF
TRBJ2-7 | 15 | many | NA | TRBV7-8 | TGTGCCAGCAGCTTAGCGCATGGGTTTTACTACGAGCAGTACTTC | CASSLAHGFYYEQYF
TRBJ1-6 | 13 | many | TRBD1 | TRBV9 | TGTGCCAGCACGACAGGGCGGAATTCACCCCTCCACTTT | CASTTGRNSPLHF
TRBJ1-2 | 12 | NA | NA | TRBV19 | TGTGCCAGTAGTATTTTGAACTATGGCTACACCTTC | CASSILNYGYTF
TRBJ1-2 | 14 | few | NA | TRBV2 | TGTGCCAGCAGGGGGGACGTAGAGAACTATGGCTACACCTTC | CASRGDVENYGYTF
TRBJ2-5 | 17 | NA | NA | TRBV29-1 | TGCAGCGTTGGGGTTGCGGGGCGGGAAACTAAAAGGGGGACCCAGTACTTC | CSVGVAGRETKRGTQYF
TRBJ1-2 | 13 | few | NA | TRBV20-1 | TGCAGTGCTAGTACAACAGGGACTGAGGGCTACACCTTC | CSASTTGTEGYTF
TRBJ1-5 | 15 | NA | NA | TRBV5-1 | TGCGCCAGCAGCTTTAGTCCGGATAGCCGGCAGCCCCAGCATTTT | CASSFSPDSRQPQHF
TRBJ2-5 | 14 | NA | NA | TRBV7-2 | TGTGCCAGCAGCGCAGGACGGTTCCAAGAGACCCAGTACTTC | CASSAGRFQETQYF